The T cell receptor beta chain under discussion was sequenced for a study of beta chain features in type 1 diabetes (dated by TCRdb to the late 2010s). The study in broad terms: No differences in mean age, gender distribution, total cell number or subset yield were found between patients and healthy donors. Across all samples, about 110 million sorted cells were examined, and cell number per subset correlated strongly with RNA yield. In the study, recently diagnosed type 1 diabetes patients and matched healthy donors were compared on the TCRB repertoires of their sorted circulating CD4+ T cell subsets. Regulatory and stem cell-like memory subsets were obtained from only 8 patients and roughly 8 healthy donors, while naive and central memory subsets were obtained from all 28 donors.

The High Capacity cDNA Reverse Transcription Kit was used to reverse transcribe all of the isolated RNA, meaning that expressed TCRB transcripts were what got sequenced. Deep immunoSEQ sequencing was applied to naive, central memory and regulatory T cell samples, giving an average of roughly 3.5 million total reads per sample. Sorted cells were lysed in RLT buffer and RNA was extracted with DNase-treated RNeasy Micro or Mini kits, depending on cell number. To prevent cross-contamination, each cell subset was processed individually, whereas patient and healthy donor samples were processed jointly. The immunoSEQ multiplex PCR was used to amplify TCRB sequences from cDNA, generating 87-bp fragments that spanned the CDR3 region. Amplicons were sequenced on the Illumina HiSeq platform. Turning to the authors' computational methods: Synthetic template baselines were used to correct PCR bias computationally, reads within Hamming distance 2 were collapsed, and singletons that could not be merged were discarded. Reads were aligned against IMGT to assign V, D and J genes, CDR3 length and insertions or deletions at six rearrangement sites. Within each subset, clonotype counts were normalized to sorted cell number, and only after that were true diversity and Gini coefficients computed with the tcR R package. The overlap coefficient, calculated on TCRB nucleotide sequences, was used to measure repertoire sharing. Out-of-frame TCRB sequences from naive cells were analyzed as a proxy for the pre-selection repertoire. Drawn from immuneACCESS, this table holds only the in-frame rearrangements with V and J called that TCRdb kept. Clones are partly lost; checked studies trace under half to an unresolved V gene and leave the rest unexplained. For V, J and clone size, that table is used; D and trimming come from the DNA. This sample comprises about 350,000 clones, less than 20% of them detected only once. About 0.044% of the sample is in the top ten clones.

The CDR3, from cysteine to phenylalanine, totals 13 residues. Only CDR3 DNA remains: 39 bases, in frame from the first base. From the germline V gene, CDR1 is LGHNA and CDR2 is YNFKEQ. V loses 7 bases of germline sequence and J loses 12 bases, and the interval between the two ends is 16 bases. From each donor, a single peripheral blood sample of approximately 110 mL on average was drawn into heparinised tubes. A BD FACSAria II and a panel including CD45RO, CCR7, CD25, CD127, CD95 and CD27 were used to sort naive, central memory, regulatory and stem cell-like memory CD4+ T cells. All sorted populations exceeded 95% purity. PBMCs were isolated right away by Lymphoprep density gradient centrifugation and were stained directly, without culture. So that batch effects would be minimized, each experiment stained and sorted samples in pairs, pairing one healthy donor with one patient. Concerning this clone: Its antigen is not yet known. Base quality data are lacking; no much larger clone is found one base away.

The investigation overall reported the following: Shorter templates might be favored by PCR, yet because patient and control samples were amplified and corrected together, any such skew would affect both groups equally. Naive, central memory and regulatory TCRB repertoires appeared more similar among patients than among healthy donors. Because small numbers of individuals were included in the HLA sub-analyses, any influence of HLA type on TCRB rearrangement was left unresolved. Sequencing cDNA rather than genomic DNA could over-represent highly expressing activated cells, although activation and CD3 levels did not differ between groups. Fewer insertions and more nucleotide deletions at VDJ recombination sites were observed in patients with type 1 diabetes, implying thymic rearrangement abnormalities. A moderate but significant shortening of TCRB CDR3 length was observed in type 1 diabetes patients in all four CD4+ subsets.

This receptor chain uses TRBV4-2 and TRBJ2-6, and the D gene may be TRBD2, 5 bases matching. The sequence was collected from a woman between 18 and 29 years old in good health. Sequencing was done on a sample of naive CD4+ T cells from blood. Interpreted using the paper, the cell subset or site label stands for: true naive CD4+ T cells. The CDR3 corresponds to CASKPTGKSVLTF. In nucleotides, the sequence is TGTGCCAGCAAGCCCACCGGGAAGAGCGTCCTGACTTTC.